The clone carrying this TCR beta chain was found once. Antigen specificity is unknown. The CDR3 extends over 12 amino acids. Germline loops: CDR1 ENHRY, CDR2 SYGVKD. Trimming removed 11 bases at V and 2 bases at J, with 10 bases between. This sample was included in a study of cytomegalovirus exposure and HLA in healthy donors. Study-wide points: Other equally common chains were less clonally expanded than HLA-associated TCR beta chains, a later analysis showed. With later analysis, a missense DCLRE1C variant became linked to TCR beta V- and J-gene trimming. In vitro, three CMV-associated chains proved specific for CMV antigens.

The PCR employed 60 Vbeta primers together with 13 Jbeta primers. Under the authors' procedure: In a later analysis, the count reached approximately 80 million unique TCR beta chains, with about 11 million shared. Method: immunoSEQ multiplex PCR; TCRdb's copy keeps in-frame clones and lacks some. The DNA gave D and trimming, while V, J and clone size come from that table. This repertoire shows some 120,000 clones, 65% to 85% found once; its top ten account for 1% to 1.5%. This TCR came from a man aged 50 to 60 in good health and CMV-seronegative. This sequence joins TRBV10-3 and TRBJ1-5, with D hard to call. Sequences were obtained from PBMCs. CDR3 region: CASSTGNQPQHF. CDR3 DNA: TGTGCCTCCTCCACGGGCAATCAGCCCCAGCATTTT.